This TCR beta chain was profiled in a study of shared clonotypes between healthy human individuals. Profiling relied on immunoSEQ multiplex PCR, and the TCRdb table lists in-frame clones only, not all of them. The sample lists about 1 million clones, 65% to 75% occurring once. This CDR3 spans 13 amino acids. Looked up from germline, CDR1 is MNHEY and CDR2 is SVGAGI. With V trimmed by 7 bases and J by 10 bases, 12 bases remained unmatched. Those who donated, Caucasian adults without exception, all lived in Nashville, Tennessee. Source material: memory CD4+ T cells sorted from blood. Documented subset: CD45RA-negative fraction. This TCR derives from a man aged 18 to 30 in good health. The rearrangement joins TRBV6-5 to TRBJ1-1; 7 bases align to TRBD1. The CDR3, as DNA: TGTGCCAGCACCCCAGGGGGAAGCGGAGTAGCTTTCTTT. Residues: CASTPGGSGVAFF.